This record covers a single TCR beta chain. The CDR3 totals 20 residues. Germline V gives CDR1 KGHSH, CDR2 LQKENI. After removal of 3 bases from V and 2 bases from J, the junction contained 15 bases not matched to a gene. The record originates from a study of blood T cell repertoires in COVID-19. Turning to the study itself: Samples came from the United States, Italy and Spain, spanning acute and convalescent COVID-19. T cells, B-cell-depleted T cells, or PBMCs supplied cDNA or gDNA.

In the authors' methods: Scientists estimated how many nucleated cells there were by amplifying reference gene primers. Sequencing was performed with immunoSEQ multiplex PCR; in TCRdb, only in-frame clones are kept and a portion is missing. D and trimming were read from the DNA, whereas the V and J calls and clone size are those reported in that table. Altogether 250,000 to 350,000 clones are present, more than 65% being singletons, with the ten largest covering approximately 14%. The sample consisted of peripheral blood. The receptor comes from a person between 70 and 80 years old with COVID-19, enrolled during active disease. V usage is TRBV18 and J usage is TRBJ2-6; 8 nucleotides match TRBD1. Here the CDR3 DNA reads TGTGCCAGCTCACCCCAGGGGGCGTTTTTTCTTCTCCCTGGGGCCAACGTCCTGACTTTC. Residues: CASSPQGAFFLLPGANVLTF.